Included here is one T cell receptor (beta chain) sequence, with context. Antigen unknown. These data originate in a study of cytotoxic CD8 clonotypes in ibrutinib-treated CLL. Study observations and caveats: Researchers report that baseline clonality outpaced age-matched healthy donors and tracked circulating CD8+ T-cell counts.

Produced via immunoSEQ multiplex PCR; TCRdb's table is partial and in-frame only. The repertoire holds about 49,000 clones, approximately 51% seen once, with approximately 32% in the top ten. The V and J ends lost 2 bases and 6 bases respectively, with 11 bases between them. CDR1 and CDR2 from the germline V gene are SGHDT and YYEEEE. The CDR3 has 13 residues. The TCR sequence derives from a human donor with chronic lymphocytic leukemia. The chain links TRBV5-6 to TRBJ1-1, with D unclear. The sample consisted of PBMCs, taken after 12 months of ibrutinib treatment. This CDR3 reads CASSLGRLAEAFF. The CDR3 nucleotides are TGTGCCAGCAGCTTAGGGCGTCTCGCTGAAGCTTTCTTT.